This entry concerns a single T cell receptor beta chain. Its antigen is undetermined. The entry originates in a study of early T cells in non-severe SARS-CoV-2 infection. The study's findings and limits: Using VDJdb, the matching emphasized anti-spike CD8 responses while missing private and CD4 specificities.

Deletions cut 4 bases from V and 1 base from J, with 15 bases between. The CDR3 consists of 15 residues. Germline CDR1 SGHRS, CDR2 YFSETQ. The library protocol tagged individual cDNA molecules with unique molecular identifiers. TCRdb fed the 5' RACE reads into MiXCR, producing one record per CDR3 protein. Here the sample spans about 83,000 distinct CDR3 sequences, around 15% being singletons. Sequencing input: whole blood. The chain combines TRBV5-1 with TRBJ2-7, with D maybe TRBD2 (6 bases). This TCR derives from an adult who was a healthcare worker with PCR-confirmed SARS-CoV-2 infection or an uninfected control (not recorded which). DNA for the CDR3: TGCGCCAGCAGCATTACGGGACTCGCGTCCTACGAGCAGTACTTC. It encodes CASSITGLASYEQYF.